This T cell receptor (beta chain) was retrieved from a study of pediatric ulcerative colitis. Broader study findings: No controls had the two rectal clonotypes shared by ulcerative colitis patients.

Profiling relied on immunoSEQ multiplex PCR, and the TCRdb table lists in-frame clones only, not all of them. The sample contains over 35,000 clones, around four fifths of which appear only once. The CDR3 length is 14 residues. Only a few counts were recorded for this clone. Its cognate antigen is unknown. No immunosuppressive drugs were given to ulcerative colitis patients before diagnostic colonoscopy. The material sequenced was blood. The receptor was isolated from a girl aged 5 to 17 with moderate ulcerative colitis. The chain couples TRBV21-1 to TRBJ2-7. TRBV21-1 is marked as a pseudogene. The chain's CDR3 is CASSKRAVFYEQYF. Written as DNA, the CDR3 is TGTGCCAGCAGCAAAAGGGCCGTCTTTTACGAGCAGTACTTC.